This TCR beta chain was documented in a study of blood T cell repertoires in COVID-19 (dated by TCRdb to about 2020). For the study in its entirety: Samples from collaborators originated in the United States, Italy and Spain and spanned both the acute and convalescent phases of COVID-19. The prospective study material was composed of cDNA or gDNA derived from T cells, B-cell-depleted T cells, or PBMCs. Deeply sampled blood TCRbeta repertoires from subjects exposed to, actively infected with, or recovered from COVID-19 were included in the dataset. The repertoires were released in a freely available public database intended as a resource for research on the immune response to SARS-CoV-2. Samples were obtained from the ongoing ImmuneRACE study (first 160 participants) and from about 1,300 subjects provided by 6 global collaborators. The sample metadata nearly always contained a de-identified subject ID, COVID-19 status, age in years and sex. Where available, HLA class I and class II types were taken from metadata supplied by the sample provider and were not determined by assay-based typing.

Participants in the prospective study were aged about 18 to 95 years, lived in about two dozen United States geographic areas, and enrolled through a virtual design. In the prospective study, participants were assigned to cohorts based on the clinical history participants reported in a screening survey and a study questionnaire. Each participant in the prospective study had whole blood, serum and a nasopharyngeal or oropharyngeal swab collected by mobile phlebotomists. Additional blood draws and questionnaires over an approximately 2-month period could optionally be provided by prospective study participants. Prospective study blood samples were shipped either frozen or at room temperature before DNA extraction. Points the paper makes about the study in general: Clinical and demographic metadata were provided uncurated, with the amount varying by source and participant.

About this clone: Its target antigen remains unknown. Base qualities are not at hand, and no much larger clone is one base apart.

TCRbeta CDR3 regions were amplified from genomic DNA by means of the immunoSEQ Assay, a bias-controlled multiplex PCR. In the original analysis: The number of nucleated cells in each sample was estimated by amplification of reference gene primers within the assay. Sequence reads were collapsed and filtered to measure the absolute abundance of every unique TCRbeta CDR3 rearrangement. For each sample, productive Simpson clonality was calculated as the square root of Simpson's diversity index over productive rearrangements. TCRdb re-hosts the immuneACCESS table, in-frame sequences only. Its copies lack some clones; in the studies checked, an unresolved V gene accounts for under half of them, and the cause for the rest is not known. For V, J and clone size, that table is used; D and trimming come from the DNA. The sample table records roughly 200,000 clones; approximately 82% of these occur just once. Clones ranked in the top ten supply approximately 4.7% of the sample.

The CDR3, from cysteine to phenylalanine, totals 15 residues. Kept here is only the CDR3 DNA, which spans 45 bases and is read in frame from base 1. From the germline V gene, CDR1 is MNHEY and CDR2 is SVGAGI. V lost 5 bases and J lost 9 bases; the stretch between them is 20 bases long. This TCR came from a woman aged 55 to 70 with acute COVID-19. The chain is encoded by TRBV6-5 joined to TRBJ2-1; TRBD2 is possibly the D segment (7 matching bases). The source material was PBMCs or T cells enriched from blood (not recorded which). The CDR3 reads CASSPSKGGALEQFF. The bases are TGTGCCAGCAGTCCCTCTAAGGGGGGGGCCCTTGAGCAGTTCTTC.